This T cell receptor beta chain was sequenced for a study of circulating CD8 cells and anti-PD-1 response in melanoma. TCR libraries were prepared from around 15 ng of total RNA with the QIAseq Immune Repertoire TCR panel. TCRdb processed the reads anew with MiXCR; each CDR3 protein has one entry. This sample has about 1,000 distinct CDR3 sequences, with 4% to 6% found just once. Live CD3+CD8+TCRalphabeta+ cells were sorted into four subsets by PD-1 and/or TIGIT. This clonotype is labeled as medium-sized. The origin of this receptor is a human donor with melanoma. Here the sequenced sample was CD8+ T cells from PBMCs, taken at baseline or after one month of anti-PD-1 therapy (not recorded which).

CDR3 coding DNA: TGTGCCAGCAGCTTAGAGTCCTCTGGAAACACCATATATTTT. This sequence encodes CASSLESSGNTIYF. This chain uses TRBV7-6 with TRBJ1-3; D unclear. The V and J ends lost 1 base and 0 bases respectively, with 4 bases between them. This CDR3 spans 14 amino acids. CDR1 and CDR2 from the germline V gene are SGHVS and FNYEAQ. The whole variable domain, remainder taken from reference TRBV7-6 and TRBJ1-3, is GAGVSQSPRYKVTKRGQDVALRCDPISGHVSLYWYRQALGQGPEFLTYFNYEAQQDKSGLPNDRFSAERPEGSISTLTIQRTEQRDSAMYRCASSLESSGNTIYFGEGSWLTVV.